The 12 T cell receptor beta chains below all came from one sample that was sequenced in a study of CD8+ T cells in alopecia areata (dated by TCRdb to the late 2010s). The intended sense of this specimen's time point label: approximately 4 weeks on oral tofacitinib. The sample's treatment or condition, from its label and the paper: oral pan-JAK inhibitor, 5-10 mg twice daily. The library was obtained by the immunoSEQ multiplex PCR assay. RNA was extracted from all samples and reverse transcribed into cDNA, which served as template for TCR sequencing. TCRdb took this table from immuneACCESS and kept in-frame rearrangements with V and J called. Such tables lack part of the clones; where checked against another copy, unresolved V genes explain under half of the gap, and the rest is unexplained. Here the sample has about 220,000 clones; roughly 56% occur a single time. Together, the top ten hold roughly 1.5% of the sample.

The material sequenced was CD4+ T cells sorted from blood, taken at week 4, from a patient treated with tofacitinib. The origin of the receptors is a human donor with alopecia areata.

The chain combines TRBV27 with TRBJ1-1, with D hard to call. The CDR3 runs 13 residues. The germline V gene has CDR1 MNHEY and CDR2 SMNVEV (reference sequence). Trimming stripped 2 bases from V and 2 bases from J, with 6 bases between. In nucleotides, the CDR3 is TGTGCCAGCAGTTTACTGGATAACACTGAAGCTTTCTTT. This translates into CASSLLDNTEAFF.

This sequence joins TRBV10-3 and TRBJ2-7; D not certain. Germline V gene lookup returns CDR1 ENHRY and CDR2 SYGVKD. The CDR3 has 12 amino acids. The V and J ends lost 0 bases and 4 bases respectively, with 4 bases between them. The CDR3 region is CAISESLYEQYF. CDR3 in DNA: TGTGCCATCAGTGAGTCATTGTACGAGCAGTACTTC.

This clone was picked up one time. The CDR3: CASSVPGRDGYTF. Here the CDR3 DNA reads TGTGCCAGCAGCGTACCGGGCAGGGATGGCTACACCTTC. This chain uses TRBV9 with TRBJ1-2; D possibly corresponds to TRBD1 (5 bases). V was cut by 1 base and J by 6 bases, with 10 bases left in between. CDR3 length: 13 residues. CDR1 and CDR2 (germline): SGDLS, YYNGEE.

The chain combines TRBV29-1 with TRBJ2-7; 7 bases map to TRBD1. V was pared by 6 bases and J by 7 bases, with 12 bases of the junction left unmatched. The CDR3 runs 13 residues. The germline CDR1 and CDR2 sequences are SQVTM and ANQGSEA. The CDR3 here is CSVAGRGTGEQYF. As DNA, the CDR3 is TGCAGCGTGGCCGGCAGGGGGACGGGGGAGCAGTACTTC.

The genes are TRBV6-5 and TRBJ2-3; D is possibly TRBD1 (6 bases). Per the germline V gene, CDR1 is MNHEY and CDR2 is SVGAGI. Trimming stripped 2 bases from V and 6 bases from J, with 9 bases between. The length of the CDR3 is 13 residues. CDR3 in amino acids: CASSYPRGDTQYF. The CDR3 nucleotides read TGTGCCAGCAGTTACCCAAGGGGGGATACGCAGTATTTT.

There are a few counts of this clone. The chain employs TRBV19 and TRBJ1-6; unclear D gene. CDR3 size: 14 residues. V was cut by 4 bases and J by 10 bases, with 14 bases left in between. The germline gives CDR1 LNHDA, CDR2 SQIVND (reference sequence). CDR3 in amino acids: CASSTPVQGSPLHF. Here the CDR3 DNA reads TGTGCCAGTAGTACGCCCGTTCAAGGGTCACCCCTCCACTTT.

This clone has just one count. Only one base separates this from a far larger clonotype, so it likely reflects a read error. The CDR3 is CASSYSDTQYF. The CDR3 DNA sequence: TGTGCCAGCAGTTACTCAGATACGCAGTATTTT. The chain uses TRBV6-5 and TRBJ2-3; D is unclear. Germline V lookup: CDR1 MNHEY, CDR2 SVGAGI. V lost 0 bases and J lost 5, with 0 bases in between. This CDR3 is built from 11 residues.

This rearrangement joins TRBV10-3 to TRBJ1-2; 8 nucleotides line up with TRBD1. Germline V gene data show CDR1 as ENHRY and CDR2 as SYGVKD. V shed 7 bases and J 7 bases; nucleotides not matched to a gene: 8. This CDR3 spans 13 amino acids. The CDR3 DNA sequence: TGTGCCATCACCATGGACAGGGCGGGTGGCTACACCTTC. Its translation is CAITMDRAGGYTF.

This clone counts as medium-sized. This chain joins TRBV2 and TRBJ1-5; no firm D call. Trimming shortened V by 6 bases and J by 5 bases, and 11 bases separated the two germline ends. Germline CDR1 is SNHLY and CDR2 is FYNNEI. The CDR3 extends over 13 amino acids. The CDR3 coding sequence is TGTGCCAGCAGGTACACAACAGATCAGCCCCAGCATTTT. It yields the protein CASRYTTDQPQHF.

This clone was counted a few times. The chain combines TRBV7-9 with TRBJ2-4; no firm D call. CDR1 and CDR2 (germline): SEHNR, FQNEAQ (reference sequence). V lost 2 bases and J 1 base, leaving 6 bases between the germline ends. The CDR3 spans 14 residues. The CDR3 nucleotides are TGTGCCAGCAGCTTACCCCGGGCCAAAAACATTCAGTACTTC. As protein: CASSLPRAKNIQYF. The whole variable domain, remainder taken from reference TRBV7-9 and TRBJ2-4, is DTGVSQNPRHKITKRGQNVTFRCDPISEHNRLYWYRQTLGQGPEFLTYFQNEAQLEKSRLLSDRFSAERPKGSFSTLEIQRTEQGDSAMYLCASSLPRAKNIQYFGAGTRLSVL.

This clone was recorded a few times. V and J are TRBV25-1 and TRBJ2-5; D is undetermined. Between the trimmed V and J ends, which lost 4 bases and 2 bases, there was a span of 8 bases. The CDR3 contains 13 residues. Per the germline V gene, CDR1 is MGHDK and CDR2 is SYGVNS. The CDR3 loop reads CASSVVTQETQYF. Here the CDR3 DNA reads TGTGCCAGCAGTGTTGTAACACAAGAGACCCAGTACTTC.

This clone was counted between two and nine times. The chain carries TRBV10-2 and TRBJ1-5; a possible D gene is TRBD1 (5 bases). Trimming stripped 2 bases from V and 6 bases from J, with 11 bases between. Germline values: CDR1 WSHSY, CDR2 SAAADI. There are 14 residues in the CDR3. CDR3 sequence: CASSEGGGSQPQHF. The CDR3 DNA reads TGCGCCAGCAGTGAGGGGGGAGGGAGTCAGCCCCAGCATTTT.